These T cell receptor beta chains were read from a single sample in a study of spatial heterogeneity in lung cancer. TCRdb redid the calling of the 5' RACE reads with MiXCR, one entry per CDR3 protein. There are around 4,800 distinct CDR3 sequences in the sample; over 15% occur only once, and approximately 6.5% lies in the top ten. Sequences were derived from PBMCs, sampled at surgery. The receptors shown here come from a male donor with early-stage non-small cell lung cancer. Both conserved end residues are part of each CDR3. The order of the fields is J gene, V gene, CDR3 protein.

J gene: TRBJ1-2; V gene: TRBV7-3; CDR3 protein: CASSFGLSGGYTF
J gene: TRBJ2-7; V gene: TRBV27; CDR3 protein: CASSLDRVAHEQYF
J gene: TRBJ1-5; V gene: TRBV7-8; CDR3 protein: CASSWPGGNQPQHF
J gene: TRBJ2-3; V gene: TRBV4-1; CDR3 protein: CASSQGRRTDTQYF
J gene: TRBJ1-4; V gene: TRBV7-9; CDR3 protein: CASSFDRDREKLFF
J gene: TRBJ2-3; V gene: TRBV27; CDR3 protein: CASSSLLATQYF
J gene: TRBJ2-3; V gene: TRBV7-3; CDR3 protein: CASSLKRGHTDTQYF
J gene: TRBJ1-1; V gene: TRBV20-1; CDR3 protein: CSARLVNTEAFF
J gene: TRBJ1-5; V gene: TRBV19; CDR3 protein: CSHGQGYGNGNQPQHF
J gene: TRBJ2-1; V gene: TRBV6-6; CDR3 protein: CASSRAGTGSYEQFF
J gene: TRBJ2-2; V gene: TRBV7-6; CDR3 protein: CASSFRRGPNTGELFF
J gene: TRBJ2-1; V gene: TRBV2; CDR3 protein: CASSESGGRQEQFF
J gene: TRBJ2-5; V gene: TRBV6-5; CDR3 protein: CASSYSIISLETQYF
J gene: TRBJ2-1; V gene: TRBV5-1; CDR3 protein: CASSLPLAGDNNEQFF
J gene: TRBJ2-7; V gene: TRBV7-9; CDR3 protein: CASSLSGQGAHEQYF
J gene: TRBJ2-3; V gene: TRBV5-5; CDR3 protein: CASSLGHRGLSTDTQYF
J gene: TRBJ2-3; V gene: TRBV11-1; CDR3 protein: CASSSTSGVTDTQYF
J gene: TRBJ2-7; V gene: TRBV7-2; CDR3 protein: CASRRQGPYEQYF
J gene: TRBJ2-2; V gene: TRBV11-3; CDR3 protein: CAVGQGDTGELFF
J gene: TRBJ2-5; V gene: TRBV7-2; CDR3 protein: CASSRTGGSADPNQETQYF
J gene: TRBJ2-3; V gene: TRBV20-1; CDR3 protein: CSAQRGASTDTQYF
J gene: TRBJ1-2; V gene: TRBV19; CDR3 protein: CASSILIWGRASRGYTF
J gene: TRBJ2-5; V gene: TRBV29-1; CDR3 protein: CSAAQGIQETQYF
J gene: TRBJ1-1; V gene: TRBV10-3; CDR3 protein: CAITSVDPEAFF
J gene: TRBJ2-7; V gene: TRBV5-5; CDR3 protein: CASSPTGPVEQYF